This TCR beta chain was sequenced during a study of blood T cell repertoires in COVID-19. Study in general: The United States, Italy and Spain supplied acute and convalescent COVID-19 samples.

In the authors' methods: Researchers report that nucleated cell counts were estimated from reference gene primer amplification. Repertoires were generated with immunoSEQ multiplex PCR, while TCRdb's copy carries only in-frame clones and drops some. V and J calls plus clone size are reproduced from that table; the DNA served to infer D and trimming. The repertoire has approximately 260,000 clones, 75% to 90% of them found once; the top ten carry around 6%. Individuals aged roughly 18 to 95 years were recruited from 24 US areas. Participant-given clinical history determined each cohort assignment. The source of this sequence is a woman aged 25 to 39 with acute COVID-19. The sample taken for sequencing was PBMCs or T cells enriched from blood (not recorded which).

The CDR3 nucleotides read TGTGCCAGCAGCCAAGAACGGGCGGGAGGGTTGAGCGAGCAGTACTTC. Translation: CASSQERAGGLSEQYF. The chain carries TRBV3-1 (or the pseudogene TRBV3-2) and TRBJ2-7, with 9 bases that match TRBD2. V was clipped by 0 bases and J by 6 bases; unmatched bases: 9. The germline CDR1 and CDR2 sequences are LGHDT and YNNKEL (reference sequence). The CDR3 is made up of 16 amino acids.